The source of this T cell receptor (beta chain) is a study of shared clonotypes between healthy human individuals. In the original workflow: ImmunoSEQ only sent back junction sequences with no quality scores, so filtering was done differently. The repertoire was sequenced with immunoSEQ multiplex PCR; TCRdb's copy has only in-frame clones and lacks some. That table supplies the V and J calls and clone size; D and trimming were determined from the DNA. Here the sample spans some 690,000 clones, roughly 87% being singletons. Germline V gene lookup returns CDR1 SGHAT and CDR2 FQNNGV. V was pared by 0 bases and J by 5 bases, with 7 bases between. This CDR3 spans 14 amino acids.

The sample consisted of memory CD8+ T cells from PBMCs. Subset given: CD45RO+ cells pooled with CCR7-negative TemRA cells. J is TRBJ2-2 and V is TRBV11-2; D is uncertain. This sequence originates from a man aged 18 to 30 in good health. Some clones in this sample may be carry-over from other donors' samples. CDR3 coding DNA: TGTGCCAGCAGCTTAGATTTGAGGACCGGGGAGCTGTTTTTT. Its translation is CASSLDLRTGELFF.